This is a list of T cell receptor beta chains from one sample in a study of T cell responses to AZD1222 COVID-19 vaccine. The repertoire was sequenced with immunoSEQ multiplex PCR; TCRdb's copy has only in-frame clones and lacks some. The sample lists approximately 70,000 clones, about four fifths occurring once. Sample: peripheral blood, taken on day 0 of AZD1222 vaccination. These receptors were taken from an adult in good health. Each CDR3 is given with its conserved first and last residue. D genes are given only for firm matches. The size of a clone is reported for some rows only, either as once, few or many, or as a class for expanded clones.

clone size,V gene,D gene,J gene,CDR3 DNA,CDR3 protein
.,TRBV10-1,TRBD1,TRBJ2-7,TGCGCCCGATCCTCAGGACAGGGCAGGGCCTACGAGCAGTACTTC,CARSSGQGRAYEQYF
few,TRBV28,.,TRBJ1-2,TGTGCCAGCAGCCGGCGGCGGGCGGATGGCTACACCTTC,CASSRRRADGYTF
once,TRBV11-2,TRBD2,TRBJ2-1,TGTGCCAGCAAAGCGGGGGGGCGTCACAATGAGCAGTTCTTC,CASKAGGRHNEQFF
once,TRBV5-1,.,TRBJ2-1,TGCGCCAGCAGCTTGGATGCAGGGGCGGATGAGCAGTTCTTC,CASSLDAGADEQFF
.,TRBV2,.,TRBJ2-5,TGTGCCAGCAGGGTTGGGGAGACCCAGTACTTC,CASRVGETQYF
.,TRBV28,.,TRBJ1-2,TGTGCCAGCAGTTTATCTCAGGGTAACTATGGCTACACCTTC,CASSLSQGNYGYTF
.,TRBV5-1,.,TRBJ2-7,TGCGCCAGCAGCCCCGGGACCTCTTCCTACGAGCAGTACTTC,CASSPGTSSYEQYF
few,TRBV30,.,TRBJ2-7,TGTGCCTGGAGGCAGGGAACCTACGAGCAGTACTTC,CAWRQGTYEQYF
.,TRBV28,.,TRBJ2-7,TGTGCCAGCAGTTTCTCGAACTCCTACGAGCAGTACTTC,CASSFSNSYEQYF
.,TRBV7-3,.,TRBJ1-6,TGTGCCAGCAGCATGGACAGCAATAATTCACCCCTCCACTTT,CASSMDSNNSPLHF
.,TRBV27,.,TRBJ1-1,TGTGCCAGCAGTTTAGGGGGGGTCTTAAGTACTGAAGCTTTCTTT,CASSLGGVLSTEAFF
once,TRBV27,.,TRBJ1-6,TGTGCCAGCAGGTCAGGGATTCGAGTCAATTCACCCCTCCACTTT,CASRSGIRVNSPLHF
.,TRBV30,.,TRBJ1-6,TGTGCCTGGAACCCGAGGGTGGGTAATTCACCCCTCCACTTT,CAWNPRVGNSPLHF
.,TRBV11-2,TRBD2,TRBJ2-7,TGTGCCAGCAGCTTTGGGCTAGCGGATTACGAGCAGTACTTC,CASSFGLADYEQYF
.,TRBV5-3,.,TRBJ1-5,TGTGCCAGAAGCTGCATCGGGGATCAGCCCCAGCATTTT,CARSCIGDQPQHF
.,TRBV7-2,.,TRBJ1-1,TGTGCCAGCAGCCCTGGGGGGGTCAACACTGAAGCTTTCTTT,CASSPGGVNTEAFF